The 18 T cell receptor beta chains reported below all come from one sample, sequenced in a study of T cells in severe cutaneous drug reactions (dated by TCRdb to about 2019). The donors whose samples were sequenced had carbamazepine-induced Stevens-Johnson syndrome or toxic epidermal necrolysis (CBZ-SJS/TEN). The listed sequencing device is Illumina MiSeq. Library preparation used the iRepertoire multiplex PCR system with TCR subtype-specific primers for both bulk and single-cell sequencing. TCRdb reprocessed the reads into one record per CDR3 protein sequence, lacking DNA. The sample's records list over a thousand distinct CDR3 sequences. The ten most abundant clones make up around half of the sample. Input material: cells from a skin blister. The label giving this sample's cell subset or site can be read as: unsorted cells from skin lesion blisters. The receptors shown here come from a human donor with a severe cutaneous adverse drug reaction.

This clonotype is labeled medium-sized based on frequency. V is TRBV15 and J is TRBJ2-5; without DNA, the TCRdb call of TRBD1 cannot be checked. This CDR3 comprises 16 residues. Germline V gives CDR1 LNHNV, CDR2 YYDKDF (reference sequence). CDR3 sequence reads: CATSRGGGQGEETQYF.

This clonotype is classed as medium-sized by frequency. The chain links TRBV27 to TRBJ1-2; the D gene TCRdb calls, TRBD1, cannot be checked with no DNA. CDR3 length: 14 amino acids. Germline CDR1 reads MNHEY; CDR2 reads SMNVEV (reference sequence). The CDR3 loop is CASSSTTGNYGYTF.

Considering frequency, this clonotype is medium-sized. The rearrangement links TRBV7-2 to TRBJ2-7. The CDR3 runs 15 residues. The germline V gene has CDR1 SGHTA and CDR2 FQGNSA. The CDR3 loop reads CASSLEGSYLNEQYF.

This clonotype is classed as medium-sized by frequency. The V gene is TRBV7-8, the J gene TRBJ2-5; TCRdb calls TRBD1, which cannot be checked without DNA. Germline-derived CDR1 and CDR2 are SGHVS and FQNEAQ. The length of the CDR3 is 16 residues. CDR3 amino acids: CASSAGGAGGGETQYF.

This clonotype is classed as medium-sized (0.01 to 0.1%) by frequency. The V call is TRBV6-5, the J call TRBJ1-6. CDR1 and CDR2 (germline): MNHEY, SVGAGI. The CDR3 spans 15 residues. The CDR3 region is CASSYTRVSGSPLHF.

CDR3 amino acids: CSARSGGGTEAFF. The chain uses TRBV20-1 and TRBJ1-1; TCRdb reports TRBD1, a call that lacks DNA to check it against. This CDR3 spans 13 amino acids. The V gene's germline CDR1 is DFQATT and CDR2 SNEGSKA (reference sequence).

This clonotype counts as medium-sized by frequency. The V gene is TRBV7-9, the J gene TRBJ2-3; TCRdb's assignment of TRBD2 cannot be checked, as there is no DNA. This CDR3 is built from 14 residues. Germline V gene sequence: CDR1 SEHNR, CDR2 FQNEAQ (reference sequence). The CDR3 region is CASSSQALTDTQYF.

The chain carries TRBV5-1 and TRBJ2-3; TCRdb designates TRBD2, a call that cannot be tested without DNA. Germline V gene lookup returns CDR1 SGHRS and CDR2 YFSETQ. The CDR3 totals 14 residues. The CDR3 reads CASSHGLNTDTQYF.

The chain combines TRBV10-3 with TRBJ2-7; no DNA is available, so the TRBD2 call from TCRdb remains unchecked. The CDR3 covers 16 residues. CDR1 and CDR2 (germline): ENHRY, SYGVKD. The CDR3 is CAISGRGGLGTNEQYF.

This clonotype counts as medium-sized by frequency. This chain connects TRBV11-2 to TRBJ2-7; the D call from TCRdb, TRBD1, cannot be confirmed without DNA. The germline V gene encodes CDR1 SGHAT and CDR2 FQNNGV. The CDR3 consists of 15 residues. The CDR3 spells CASSSRGGTGYEQYF.

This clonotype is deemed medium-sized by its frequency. The CDR3 spells CASSLLAAVSTDTQYF. The gene calls are TRBV28 and TRBJ2-3; checking the TCRdb D call of TRBD2 is not possible without DNA. CDR1 and CDR2 from the germline V gene are MDHEN and SYDVKM. The CDR3 is 16 amino acids.

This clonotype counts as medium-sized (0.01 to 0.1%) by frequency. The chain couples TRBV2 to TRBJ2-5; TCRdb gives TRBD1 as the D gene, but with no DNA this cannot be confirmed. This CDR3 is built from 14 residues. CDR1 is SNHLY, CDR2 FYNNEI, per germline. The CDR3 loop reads CASDRDTRRETQYF.

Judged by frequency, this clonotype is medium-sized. The CDR3 protein is CASSSAHSTDTQYF. This sequence joins TRBV11-2 and TRBJ2-3; TCRdb lists TRBD1, though no DNA is available to test this call. The CDR3 contains 14 residues. CDR1 is SGHAT and CDR2 is FQNNGV in the germline V gene. Full variable domain (rest looked up from reference TRBV11-2 and TRBJ2-3): EAGVAQSPRYKIIEKRQSVAFWCNPISGHATLYWYQQILGQGPKLLIQFQNNGVVDDSQLPKDRFSAERLKGVDSTLKIQPAKLEDSAVYLCASSSAHSTDTQYFGPGTRLTVL.

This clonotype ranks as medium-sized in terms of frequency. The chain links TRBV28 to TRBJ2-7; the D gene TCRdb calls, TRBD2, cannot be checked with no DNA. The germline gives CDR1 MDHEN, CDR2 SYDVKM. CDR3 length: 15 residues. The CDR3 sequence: CASSLGRGPSYEQYF.

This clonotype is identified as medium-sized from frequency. The CDR3 loop reads CASSQDGLGFVSNQPQHF. The chain joins TRBV4-1 to TRBJ1-5. Germline CDR1 reads MGHRA; CDR2 reads YSYEKL. This CDR3 is 18 amino acids long.

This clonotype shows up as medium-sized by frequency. The CDR3 here is CASSLASGVTDTQYF. V usage is TRBV7-2 and J usage is TRBJ2-3; the TCRdb call, TRBD2, lacks DNA for checking. CDR1 and CDR2 (germline): SGHTA, FQGNSA. CDR3 length equals 15 residues.

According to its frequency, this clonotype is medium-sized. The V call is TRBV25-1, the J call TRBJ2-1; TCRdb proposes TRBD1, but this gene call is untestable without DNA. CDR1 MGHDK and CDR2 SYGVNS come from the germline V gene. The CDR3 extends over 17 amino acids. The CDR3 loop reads CASSGPRRTGGLNEQFF.

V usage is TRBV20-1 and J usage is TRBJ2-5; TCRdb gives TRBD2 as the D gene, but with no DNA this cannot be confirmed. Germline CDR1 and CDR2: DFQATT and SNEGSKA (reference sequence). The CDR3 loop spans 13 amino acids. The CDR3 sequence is CSAKRTTKETQYF.